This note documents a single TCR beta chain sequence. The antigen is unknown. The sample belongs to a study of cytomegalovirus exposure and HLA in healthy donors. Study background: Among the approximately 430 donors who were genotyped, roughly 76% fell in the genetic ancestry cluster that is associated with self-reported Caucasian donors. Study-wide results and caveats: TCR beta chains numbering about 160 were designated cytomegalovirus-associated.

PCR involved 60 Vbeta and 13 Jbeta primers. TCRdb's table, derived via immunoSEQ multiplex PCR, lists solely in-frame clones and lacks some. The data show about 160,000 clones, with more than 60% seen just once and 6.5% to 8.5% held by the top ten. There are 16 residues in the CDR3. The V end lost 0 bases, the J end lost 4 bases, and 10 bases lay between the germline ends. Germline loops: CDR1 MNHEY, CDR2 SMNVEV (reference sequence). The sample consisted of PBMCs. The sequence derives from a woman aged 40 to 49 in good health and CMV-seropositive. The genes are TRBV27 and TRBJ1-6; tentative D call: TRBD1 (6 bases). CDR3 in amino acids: CASSLSLDSYNSPLHF. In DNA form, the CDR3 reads TGTGCCAGCAGTTTATCCCTGGACAGTTATAATTCACCCCTCCACTTT.